This entry lists 13 T cell receptor beta chains sequenced from one sample in a study of T-cell reconstitution after alpha-beta-depleted transplantation in children. Preparation of the TCRbeta library used unique molecular identifiers. TCRdb ran MiXCR on the PCR reads and lists one entry per CDR3 protein. Among roughly 220,000 distinct CDR3 sequences listed, more than 7.5% were seen once. Sequencing was performed on PBMCs from the stem cell graft donor, taken from the stem cell graft. All receptors come from a human donor who donated a stem cell graft to a child with SCID.

This clonotype was counted many times. V gene TRBV5-1 combines with J gene TRBJ2-1, with 8 bases matching TRBD2. This CDR3 contains 17 residues. The V gene end was trimmed by 2 bases and the J gene end by 0 bases; junction bases not matched to a gene: 7. Germline V gene sequence: CDR1 SGHRS, CDR2 YFSETQ. The CDR3 loop is CASSLGLASSSYNEQFF. The CDR3, as DNA: TGCGCCAGCAGCTTAGGACTAGCCAGTAGCTCCTACAATGAGCAGTTCTTC.

This clonotype was observed at least ten times. The J gene is TRBJ1-2, the V gene TRBV5-1; D not resolved. CDR3 length equals 13 residues. CDR1 is SGHRS and CDR2 is YFSETQ in the germline V gene. V gave up 2 bases and J gave up 7 bases, with 12 bases separating them. DNA of the CDR3: TGCGCCAGCAGCTTTGGCGGAATGTCTGGCTACACCTTC. Protein: CASSFGGMSGYTF.

This chain connects TRBV29-1 to TRBJ1-1; D may be TRBD1 (6 bases). V lost 7 bases, J lost 11 bases, and 20 bases lay in between. The CDR3 runs to 12 residues. Germline V gives CDR1 SQVTM, CDR2 ANQGSEA. The CDR3 coding sequence is TGCAGCGCGCCATCCGGGACATCTGGGGCTTTCTTT. Translated: CSAPSGTSGAFF.

This clonotype was observed many times. This chain's CDR3 is CASWVGGQEALQPQHF. The CDR3 nucleotides read TGTGCCAGCTGGGTAGGGGGGCAGGAGGCCCTTCAGCCCCAGCATTTT. The chain couples TRBV2 to TRBJ1-5; D might be TRBD1 (6 bases). Germline CDR1 is SNHLY and CDR2 is FYNNEI. The length of the CDR3 is 16 residues. Between the trimmed V and J ends, which lost 8 bases and 6 bases, there was a span of 23 bases.

Only a few counts were recorded for this clonotype. The chain employs TRBV5-6 and TRBJ1-1; 7 nucleotides match TRBD1. The junction had 15 bases not matched to a gene; V was cut back by 3 bases and J by 4 bases. Germline V gene sequence: CDR1 SGHDT, CDR2 YYEEEE. The CDR3 has 17 amino acids. The CDR3 DNA sequence: TGTGCCAGCAGCTCGTTACGACAGGGCTCACTGGGCACTGAAGCTTTCTTT. It yields the protein CASSSLRQGSLGTEAFF. The variable domain in full, completed from reference TRBV5-6 and TRBJ1-1, reads DAGVTQSPTHLIKTRGQQVTLRCSPKSGHDTVSWYQQALGQGPQFIFQYYEEEERQRGNFPDRFSGHQFPNYSSELNVNALLLGDSALYLCASSSLRQGSLGTEAFFGQGTRLTVV.

This clonotype was recorded many times. The chain has TRBV4-1 and TRBJ1-4, with a tentative D call TRBD1 (6 bases). Per the germline V gene, CDR1 is MGHRA and CDR2 is YSYEKL. V gave up 2 bases and J gave up 4 bases, with 17 bases separating them. The CDR3 length is 17 residues. This chain's CDR3 is CASSQKVPSGVNEKLFF. In DNA, the CDR3 is TGCGCCAGCAGCCAAAAAGTGCCCTCAGGGGTTAATGAAAAACTGTTTTTT.

There are many counts of this clonotype. V is TRBV6-2 or TRBV6-3 and J is TRBJ1-2; unclear D gene. The CDR3 covers 15 residues. Per the germline V gene, CDR1 is MNHEY and CDR2 is SVGEGT. V was shortened by 5 bases and J by 2 bases, with 15 bases between the two germline ends. The CDR3 is CASSTPPIGNYGYTF. CDR3 DNA: TGTGCCAGCAGTACTCCCCCGATTGGGAACTATGGCTACACCTTC.

This clonotype was picked up many times. The rearrangement links TRBV7-2 to TRBJ2-7; D possibly corresponds to TRBD1 (6 bases). Trimming left V 5 bases short and J 7 bases short, with 15 bases between. The CDR3 sequence is 13 residues long. In germline, CDR1 is SGHTA, CDR2 FQGNSA. CDR3 region: CASSTTGVGEQYF. In DNA, the CDR3 is TGTGCCAGCAGCACGACAGGTGTGGGGGAGCAGTACTTC.

This clonotype was counted at least ten times. The rearrangement links TRBV20-1 to TRBJ1-6; 7 bases map to TRBD1. The CDR3 is 14 amino acids. V shed 3 bases, J shed 8 bases, and the junction held 7 bases outside the gene matches. Germline assignment: CDR1 DFQATT and CDR2 SNEGSKA (reference sequence). The chain's CDR3 is CSARAGTEDSPLHF. CDR3 DNA sequence: TGCAGTGCTAGGGCCGGGACAGAAGATTCACCCCTCCACTTT.

This clonotype was seen many times. The chain combines TRBV5-1 with TRBJ1-2; D call uncertain. This CDR3 region has 15 residues. Germline CDR1 is SGHRS and CDR2 is YFSETQ. Trimming removed 0 bases from V and 2 bases from J, with 11 bases in between. The CDR3: CASSLGTGDNYGYTF. The CDR3 DNA follows: TGCGCCAGCAGCTTGGGGACGGGTGACAACTATGGCTACACCTTC. The full variable domain, rest sourced from reference TRBV5-1 and TRBJ1-2, is KAGVTQTPRYLIKTRGQQVTLSCSPISGHRSVSWYQQTPGQGLQFLFEYFSETQRNKGNFPGRFSGRQFSNSRSEMNVSTLELGDSALYLCASSLGTGDNYGYTFGSGTRLTVV.

Many counts were recorded for this clonotype. This sequence joins TRBV12-3 or TRBV12-4 and TRBJ2-3; tentatively, D is TRBD2 (6 bases). The CDR3 covers 16 residues. Trimming stripped 1 base from V and 1 base from J, with 12 bases between. This CDR3 is CASSLDGRGRTDTQYF. CDR3 DNA sequence: TGTGCCAGCAGTTTAGACGGGCGGGGTCGCACAGATACGCAGTATTTT.

In its sample, this clonotype was seen a few times. The chain has TRBV20-1 and TRBJ2-3; 7 nucleotides match TRBD1. Germline loops: CDR1 DFQATT, CDR2 SNEGSKA (reference sequence). V shed 2 bases, J shed 3 bases, and the junction held 8 bases outside the gene matches. The CDR3 loop spans 15 amino acids. The CDR3 DNA is TGCAGTGCTAGACGCGGGCAGGGGGTAACAGATACGCAGTATTTT. It translates to CSARRGQGVTDTQYF.

This clonotype was detected ten times or more. This sequence joins TRBV7-9 and TRBJ2-3; TRBD2 matches at 8 bases. The germline V gene encodes CDR1 SEHNR and CDR2 FQNEAQ (reference sequence). The CDR3 totals 16 residues. The J segment lost 6 bases and the V segment lost 1 base, leaving 9 bases of the junction unmatched. This CDR3 is CASSLVGGGSRDTQYF. In DNA form, the CDR3 reads TGTGCCAGCAGCTTAGTCGGCGGGGGGTCTCGTGATACGCAGTATTTT.